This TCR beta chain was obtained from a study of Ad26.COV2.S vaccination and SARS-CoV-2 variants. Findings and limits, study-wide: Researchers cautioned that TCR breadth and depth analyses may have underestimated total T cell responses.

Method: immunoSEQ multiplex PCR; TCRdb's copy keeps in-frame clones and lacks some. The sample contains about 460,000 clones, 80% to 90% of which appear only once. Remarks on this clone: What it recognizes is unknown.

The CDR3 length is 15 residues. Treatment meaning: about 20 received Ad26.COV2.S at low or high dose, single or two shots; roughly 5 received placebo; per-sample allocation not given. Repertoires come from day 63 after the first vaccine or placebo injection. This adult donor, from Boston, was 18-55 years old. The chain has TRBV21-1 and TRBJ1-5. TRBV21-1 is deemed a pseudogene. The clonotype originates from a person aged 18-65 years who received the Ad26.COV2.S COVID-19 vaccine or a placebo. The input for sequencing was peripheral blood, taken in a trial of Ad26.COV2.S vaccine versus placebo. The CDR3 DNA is TGTGCCAGCAGCAAAAAGAAGGAAAGAAATCAGCCCCAGCATTTT. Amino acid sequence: CASSKKKERNQPQHF.